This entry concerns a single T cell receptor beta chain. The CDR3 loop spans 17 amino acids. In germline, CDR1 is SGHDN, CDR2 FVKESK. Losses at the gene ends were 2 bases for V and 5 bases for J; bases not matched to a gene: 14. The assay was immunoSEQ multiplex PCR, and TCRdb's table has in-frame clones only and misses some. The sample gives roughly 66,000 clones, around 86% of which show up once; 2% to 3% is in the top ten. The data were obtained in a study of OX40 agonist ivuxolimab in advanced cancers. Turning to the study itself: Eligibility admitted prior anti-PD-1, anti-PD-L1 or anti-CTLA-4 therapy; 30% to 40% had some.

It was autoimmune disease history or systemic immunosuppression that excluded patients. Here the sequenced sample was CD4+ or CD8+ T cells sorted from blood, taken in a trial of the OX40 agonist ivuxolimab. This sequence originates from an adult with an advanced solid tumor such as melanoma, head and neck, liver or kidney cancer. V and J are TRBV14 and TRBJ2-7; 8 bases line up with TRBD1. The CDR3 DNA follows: TGTGCCAGCAGCCAACTCAAGCCCACCGGGACAGGAGACGAGCAGTACTTC. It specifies CASSQLKPTGTGDEQYF.